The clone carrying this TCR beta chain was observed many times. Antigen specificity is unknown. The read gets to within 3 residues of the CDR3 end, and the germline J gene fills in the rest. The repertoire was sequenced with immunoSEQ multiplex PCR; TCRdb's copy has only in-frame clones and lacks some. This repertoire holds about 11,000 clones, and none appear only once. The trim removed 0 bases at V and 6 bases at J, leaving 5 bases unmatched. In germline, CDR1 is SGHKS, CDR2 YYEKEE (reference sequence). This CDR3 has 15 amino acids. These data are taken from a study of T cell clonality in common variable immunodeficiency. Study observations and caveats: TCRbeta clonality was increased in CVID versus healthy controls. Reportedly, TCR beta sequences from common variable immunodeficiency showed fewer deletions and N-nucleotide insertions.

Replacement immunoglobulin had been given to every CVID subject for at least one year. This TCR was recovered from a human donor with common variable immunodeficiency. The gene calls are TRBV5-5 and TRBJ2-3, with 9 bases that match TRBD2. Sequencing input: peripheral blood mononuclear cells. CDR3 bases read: TGTGCCAGCAGCTTGGCTAGCGGGACGACGGATACG. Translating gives CASSLASGTTDT. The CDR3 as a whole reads CASSLASGTTDTQYF.